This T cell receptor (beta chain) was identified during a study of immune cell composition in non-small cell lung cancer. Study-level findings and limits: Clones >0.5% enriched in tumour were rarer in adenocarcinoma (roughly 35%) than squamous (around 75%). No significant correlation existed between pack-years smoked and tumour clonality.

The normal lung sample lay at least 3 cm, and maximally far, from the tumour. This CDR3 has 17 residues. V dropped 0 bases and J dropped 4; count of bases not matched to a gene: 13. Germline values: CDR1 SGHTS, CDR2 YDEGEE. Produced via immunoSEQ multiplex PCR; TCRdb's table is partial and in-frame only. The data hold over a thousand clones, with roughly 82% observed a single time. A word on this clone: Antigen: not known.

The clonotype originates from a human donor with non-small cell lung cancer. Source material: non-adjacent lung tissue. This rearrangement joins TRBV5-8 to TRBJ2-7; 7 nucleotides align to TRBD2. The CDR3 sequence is CASSLALGGSLKYEQYF. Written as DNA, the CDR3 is TGTGCCAGCAGCTTGGCCCTCGGGGGGAGCTTAAAATACGAGCAGTACTTC.